This T cell receptor (beta chain) was sequenced in a study of cytomegalovirus exposure and HLA in healthy donors. This clone was counted a few times. Its antigen is still unknown. Findings and limits, study-wide: Data from an earlier analysis indicated that most TCR beta V segments were productive either about 87% or about 30% of the time.

PCR amplification relied on 60 Vbeta primers (plus 13 Jbeta primers). Generated by immunoSEQ multiplex PCR, the TCRdb table keeps only in-frame clones and is missing some. This sample has 95,000 to 150,000 clones, with 17% found just once. Healthy people donating bone marrow made up the donors. V lost 5 bases to trimming and J lost 3 bases; unmatched junction nucleotides: 3. CDR1 is LGHNA, CDR2 YSLEER, per germline. The CDR3 sequence is 14 residues long. The sequenced sample was PBMCs. The chain employs TRBV4-3 and TRBJ2-2; the match to TRBD1 covers 7 bases. The origin of this receptor is a female donor in good health and CMV-seropositive. CDR3 sequence reads: CASSGTVYTGELFF. CDR3 sequence (DNA): TGCGCCAGCAGCGGGACAGTTTACACCGGGGAGCTGTTTTTT.